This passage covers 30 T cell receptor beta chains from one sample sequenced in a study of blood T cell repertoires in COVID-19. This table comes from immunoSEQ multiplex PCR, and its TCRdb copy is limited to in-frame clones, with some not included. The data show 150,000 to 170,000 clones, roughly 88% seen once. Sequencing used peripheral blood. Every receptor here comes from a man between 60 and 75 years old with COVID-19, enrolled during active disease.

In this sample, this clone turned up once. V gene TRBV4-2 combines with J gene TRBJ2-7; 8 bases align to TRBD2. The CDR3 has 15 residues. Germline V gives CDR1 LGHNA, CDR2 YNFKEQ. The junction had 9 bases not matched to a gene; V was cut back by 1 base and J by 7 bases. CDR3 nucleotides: TGTGCCAGCAGCCAAGCGGGAGGGCCAGCGAGAGAGCAGTACTTC. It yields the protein CASSQAGGPAREQYF.

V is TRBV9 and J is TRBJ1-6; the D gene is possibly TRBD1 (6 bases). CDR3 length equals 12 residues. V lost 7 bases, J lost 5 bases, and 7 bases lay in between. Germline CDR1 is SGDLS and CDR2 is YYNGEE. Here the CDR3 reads CASGTNNSPLHF. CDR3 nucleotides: TGTGCCAGCGGGACAAATAATTCACCCCTCCACTTT.

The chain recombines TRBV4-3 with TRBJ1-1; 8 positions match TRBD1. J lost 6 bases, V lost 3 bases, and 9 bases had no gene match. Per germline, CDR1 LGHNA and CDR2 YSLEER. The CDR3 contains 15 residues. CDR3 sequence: CASSHEGQGRPEAFF. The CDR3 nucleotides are TGCGCCAGCAGCCATGAAGGACAGGGCCGGCCTGAAGCTTTCTTT.

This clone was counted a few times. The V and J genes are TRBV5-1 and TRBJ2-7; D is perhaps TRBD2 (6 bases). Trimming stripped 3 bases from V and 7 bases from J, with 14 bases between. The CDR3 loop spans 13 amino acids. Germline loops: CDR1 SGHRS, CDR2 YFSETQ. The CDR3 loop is CASSWTKGGEQYF. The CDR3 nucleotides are TGCGCCAGCAGCTGGACCAAAGGAGGGGAGCAGTACTTC.

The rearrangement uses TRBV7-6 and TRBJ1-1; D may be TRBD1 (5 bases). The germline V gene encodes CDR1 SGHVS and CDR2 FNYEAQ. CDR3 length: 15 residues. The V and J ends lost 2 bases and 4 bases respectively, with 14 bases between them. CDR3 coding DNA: TGTGCCAGCAGCTTACAGTATGGGGGGGGCACTGAAGCTTTCTTT. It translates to CASSLQYGGGTEAFF.

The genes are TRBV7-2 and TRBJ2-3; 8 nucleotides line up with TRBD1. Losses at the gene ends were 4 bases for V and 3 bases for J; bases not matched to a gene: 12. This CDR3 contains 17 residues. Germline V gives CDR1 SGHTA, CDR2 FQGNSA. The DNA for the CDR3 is TGTGCCAGCAGCTCCCGACCGACAGGGGCCGGAACAGATACGCAGTATTTT. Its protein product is CASSSRPTGAGTDTQYF.

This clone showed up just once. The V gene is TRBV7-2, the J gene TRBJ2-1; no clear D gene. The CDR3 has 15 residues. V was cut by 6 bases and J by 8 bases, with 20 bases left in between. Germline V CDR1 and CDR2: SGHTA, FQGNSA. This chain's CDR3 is CASSSSNLRSDEQFF. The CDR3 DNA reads TGTGCCAGCAGTTCTTCTAATCTCAGGTCGGATGAGCAGTTCTTC.

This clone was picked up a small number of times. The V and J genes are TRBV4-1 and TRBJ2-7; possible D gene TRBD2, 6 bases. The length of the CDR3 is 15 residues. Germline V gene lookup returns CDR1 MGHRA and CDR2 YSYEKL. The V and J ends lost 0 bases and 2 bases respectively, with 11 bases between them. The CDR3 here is CASSQDAPGAYEQYF. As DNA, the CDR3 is TGCGCCAGCAGCCAAGATGCGCCGGGAGCCTACGAGCAGTACTTC.

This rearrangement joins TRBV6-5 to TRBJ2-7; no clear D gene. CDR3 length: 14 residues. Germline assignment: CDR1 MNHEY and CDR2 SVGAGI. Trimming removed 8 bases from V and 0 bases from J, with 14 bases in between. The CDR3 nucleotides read TGTGCCAGCTCGGCAGGCCAGTTCTCCTACGAGCAGTACTTC. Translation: CASSAGQFSYEQYF.

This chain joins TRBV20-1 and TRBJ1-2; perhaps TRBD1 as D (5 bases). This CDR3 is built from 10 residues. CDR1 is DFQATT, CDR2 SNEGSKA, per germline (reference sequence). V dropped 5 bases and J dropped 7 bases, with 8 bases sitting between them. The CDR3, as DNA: TGCAGTGCTCCCCAGGGTGGCTACACCTTC. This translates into CSAPQGGYTF.

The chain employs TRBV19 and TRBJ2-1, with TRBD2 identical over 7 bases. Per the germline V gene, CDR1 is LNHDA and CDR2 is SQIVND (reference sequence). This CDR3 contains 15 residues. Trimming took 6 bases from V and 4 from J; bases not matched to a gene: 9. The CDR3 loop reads CASRGGDRRYNEQFF. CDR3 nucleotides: TGTGCCAGTAGGGGGGGGGACCGTCGATACAATGAGCAGTTCTTC.

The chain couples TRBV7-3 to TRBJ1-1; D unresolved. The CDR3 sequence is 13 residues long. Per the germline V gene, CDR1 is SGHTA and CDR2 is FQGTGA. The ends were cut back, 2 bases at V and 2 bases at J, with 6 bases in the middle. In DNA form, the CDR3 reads TGTGCCAGCAGCTTATACATCAACACTGAAGCTTTCTTT. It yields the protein CASSLYINTEAFF.

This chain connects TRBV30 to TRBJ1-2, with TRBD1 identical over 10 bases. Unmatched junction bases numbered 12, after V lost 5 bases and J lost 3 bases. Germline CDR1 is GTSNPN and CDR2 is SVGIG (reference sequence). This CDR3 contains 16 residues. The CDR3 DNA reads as TGTGCCTGGGAAACCAAGCCCGGGACAGGGGACTATGGCTACACCTTC. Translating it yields CAWETKPGTGDYGYTF.

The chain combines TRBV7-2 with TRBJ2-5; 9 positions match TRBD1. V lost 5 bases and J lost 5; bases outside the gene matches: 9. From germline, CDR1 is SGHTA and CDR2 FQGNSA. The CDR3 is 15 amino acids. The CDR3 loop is CASSRGQGRRETQYF. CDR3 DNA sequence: TGTGCCAGCAGCCGCGGACAGGGGAGGAGGGAGACCCAGTACTTC.

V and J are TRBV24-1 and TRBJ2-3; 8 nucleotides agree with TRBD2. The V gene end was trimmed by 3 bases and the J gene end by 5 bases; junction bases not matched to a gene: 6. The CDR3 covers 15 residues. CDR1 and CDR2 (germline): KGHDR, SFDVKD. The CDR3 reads CATSDPGGEIDTQYF. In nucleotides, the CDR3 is TGTGCCACCAGTGATCCCGGGGGGGAGATAGATACGCAGTATTTT.

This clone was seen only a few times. CDR3 DNA sequence: TGTGCCAGAAGCACCCGGACAGGGCTCTCCTACGAGCAGTACTTC. Its protein is CARSTRTGLSYEQYF. The chain joins TRBV7-5 to TRBJ2-7; the table calls TRBD1, which could not be checked here. TRBV7-5 is annotated as a pseudogene. This CDR3 is 15 amino acids long.

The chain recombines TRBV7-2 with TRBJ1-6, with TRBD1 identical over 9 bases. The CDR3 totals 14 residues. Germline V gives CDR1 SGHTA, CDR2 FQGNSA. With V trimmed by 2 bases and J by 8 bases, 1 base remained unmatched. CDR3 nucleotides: TGTGCCAGCAGCTTAAGGGACAGGGATTCACCCCTCCACTTT. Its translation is CASSLRDRDSPLHF.

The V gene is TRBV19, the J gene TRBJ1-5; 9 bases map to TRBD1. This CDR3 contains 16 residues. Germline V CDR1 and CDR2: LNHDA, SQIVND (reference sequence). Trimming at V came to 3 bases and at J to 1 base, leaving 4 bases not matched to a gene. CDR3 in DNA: TGTGCCAGTAGTATGGGGACAGGGATGAGCAATCAGCCCCAGCATTTT. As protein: CASSMGTGMSNQPQHF.

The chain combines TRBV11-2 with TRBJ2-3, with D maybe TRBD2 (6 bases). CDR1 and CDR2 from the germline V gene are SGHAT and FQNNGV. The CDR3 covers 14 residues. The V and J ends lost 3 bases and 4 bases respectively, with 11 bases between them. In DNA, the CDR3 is TGTGCCAGCAGCTTGGGGGGACCCTCAGATACGCAGTATTTT. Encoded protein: CASSLGGPSDTQYF.

The CDR3 DNA reads TGTGCCAGTGACAGGCAGGGACCATTGAGCTCCTACGAGCAGTACTTC. Residues: CASDRQGPLSSYEQYF. The J gene is TRBJ2-7, the V gene TRBV2; D might be TRBD1 (6 bases). Germline CDR1 SNHLY, CDR2 FYNNEI. This CDR3 contains 16 residues. With 9 bases removed from V and 0 bases from J, the gap between germline ends came to 21 bases.

CDR3 nucleotide sequence: TGTGCCAGTAGTATAGGGCCCTGGGTAGCGGGCCTCACAGATACGCAGTATTTT. Protein: CASSIGPWVAGLTDTQYF. This chain joins TRBV19 and TRBJ2-3; TRBD2 matches at 7 bases. V lost 1 base to trimming and J lost 2 bases; unmatched junction nucleotides: 12. Germline CDR1 reads LNHDA; CDR2 reads SQIVND (reference sequence). The CDR3 consists of 18 residues.

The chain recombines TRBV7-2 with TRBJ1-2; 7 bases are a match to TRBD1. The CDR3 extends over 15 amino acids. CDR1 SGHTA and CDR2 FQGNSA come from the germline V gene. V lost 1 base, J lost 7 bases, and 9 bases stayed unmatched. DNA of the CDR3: TGTGCCAGCAGCTTAGTCTCTTGGACAGGCCGTGGCTACACCTTC. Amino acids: CASSLVSWTGRGYTF.

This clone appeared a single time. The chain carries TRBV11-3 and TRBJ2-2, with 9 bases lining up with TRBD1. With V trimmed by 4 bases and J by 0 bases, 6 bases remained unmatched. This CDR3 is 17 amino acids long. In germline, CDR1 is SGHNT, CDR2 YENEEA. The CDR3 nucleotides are TGTGCCAGCAGCTCCCACAGGGGGCACTCGAACACCGGGGAGCTGTTTTTT. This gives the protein CASSSHRGHSNTGELFF.

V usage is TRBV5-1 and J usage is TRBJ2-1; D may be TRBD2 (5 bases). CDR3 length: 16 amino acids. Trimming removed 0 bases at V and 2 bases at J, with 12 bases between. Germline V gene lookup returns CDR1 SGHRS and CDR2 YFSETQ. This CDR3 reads CASSLDPRVPYNEQFF. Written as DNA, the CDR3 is TGCGCCAGCAGCTTGGACCCGAGGGTCCCCTACAATGAGCAGTTCTTC.

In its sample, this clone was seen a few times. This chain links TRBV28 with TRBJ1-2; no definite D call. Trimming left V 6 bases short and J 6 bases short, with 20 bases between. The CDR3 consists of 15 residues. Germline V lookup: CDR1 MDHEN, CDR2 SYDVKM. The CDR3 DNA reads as TGTGCCAGCAGCCGCAGATTGGCGCCCGCGGATGGCTACACCTTC. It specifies CASSRRLAPADGYTF.

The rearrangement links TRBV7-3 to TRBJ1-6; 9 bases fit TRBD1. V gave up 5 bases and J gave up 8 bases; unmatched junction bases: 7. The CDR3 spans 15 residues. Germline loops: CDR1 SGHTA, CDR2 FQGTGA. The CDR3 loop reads CASSPGQGFYSPLHF. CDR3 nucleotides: TGTGCCAGCAGCCCCGGACAGGGGTTTTATTCACCCCTCCACTTT.

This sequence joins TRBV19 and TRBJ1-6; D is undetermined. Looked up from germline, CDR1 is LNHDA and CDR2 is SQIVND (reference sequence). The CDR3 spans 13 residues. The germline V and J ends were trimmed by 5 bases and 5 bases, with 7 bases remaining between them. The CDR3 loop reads CASSPTNNSPLHF. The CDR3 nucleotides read TGTGCCAGTAGTCCAACAAATAATTCACCCCTCCACTTT.

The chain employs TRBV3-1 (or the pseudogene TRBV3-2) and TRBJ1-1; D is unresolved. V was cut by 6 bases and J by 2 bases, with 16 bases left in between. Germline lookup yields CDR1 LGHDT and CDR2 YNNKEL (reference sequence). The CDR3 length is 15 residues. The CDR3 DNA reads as TGTGCCAGCAGACGATCGGGGTCCTATAACACTGAAGCTTTCTTT. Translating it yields CASRRSGSYNTEAFF.

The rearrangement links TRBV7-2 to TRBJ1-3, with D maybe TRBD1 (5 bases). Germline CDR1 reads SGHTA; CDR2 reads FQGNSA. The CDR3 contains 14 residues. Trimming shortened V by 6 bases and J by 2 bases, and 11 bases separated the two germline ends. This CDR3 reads CASSSGGAGNTIYF. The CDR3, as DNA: TGTGCCAGCAGTTCCGGGGGGGCTGGAAACACCATATATTTT.

The CDR3 bases are TGTGCCAGCAGCTTGGCCGACACAGTAGGGACCCAGTACTTC. It is translated as CASSLADTVGTQYF. The gene calls are TRBV5-6 and TRBJ2-5; unclear D gene. From germline, CDR1 is SGHDT and CDR2 YYEEEE. There are 14 residues in the CDR3. Trimming stripped 0 bases from V and 7 bases from J, with 13 bases between.